This T cell receptor (beta chain) was sequenced for a study of cytotoxic CD8 clonotypes in ibrutinib-treated CLL. Profiled with immunoSEQ multiplex PCR; TCRdb holds only in-frame clones, not every one. Among roughly 150,000 clones listed, roughly three quarters were seen once. Germline values: CDR1 PRHDT, CDR2 FYEKMQ (reference sequence). CDR3 length: 14 residues. Germline trimming cut 5 bases from V and 2 bases from J; bases unmatched to any gene: 6. The source of this sequence is a human donor with chronic lymphocytic leukemia. This material consisted of PBMCs, taken after 24 months of ibrutinib treatment. J is TRBJ2-7 and V is TRBV13, with 7 bases matching TRBD1. CDR3 protein: CASSTDRDAYEQYF. CDR3 in DNA: TGTGCCAGCAGCACCGACAGGGACGCCTACGAGCAGTACTTC.